These 22 T cell receptor beta chains share one sample of origin, sequenced in a study of cytomegalovirus exposure and HLA in healthy donors. The PCR employed 60 Vbeta primers together with 13 Jbeta primers. Here immunoSEQ multiplex PCR was the method, and the copy in TCRdb shows in-frame clones only, minus some. This table holds about 170,000 clones, 65% to 85% found once. Sequences were obtained from PBMCs. These receptors all come from a woman in her forties or fifties in good health and CMV-seropositive.

The rearrangement joins TRBV30 to TRBJ2-5, with a possible D match to TRBD2 (5 bases). The V gene lost 4 bases and the J gene lost 2 bases, with 8 bases spanning the gap. Germline CDR1 and CDR2: GTSNPN and SVGIG (reference sequence). CDR3 size: 12 residues. Written as DNA, the CDR3 is TGTGCCTGGAAGGACTCACAAGAGACCCAGTACTTC. Amino acids: CAWKDSQETQYF.

This sequence joins TRBV7-2 and TRBJ2-7, with unresolved D. The CDR3 runs 11 residues. Germline V gene sequence: CDR1 SGHTA, CDR2 FQGNSA. The ends were cut back, 4 bases at V and 3 bases at J, with 4 bases in the middle. The CDR3 spells CASSYYYEQYF. CDR3 in DNA: TGTGCCAGCAGCTATTACTACGAGCAGTACTTC.

The chain carries TRBV5-5 and TRBJ2-7; 12 nucleotides align to TRBD1. CDR3 size: 15 residues. The V and J ends lost 9 bases and 1 base, in that order; junction bases with no gene match: 8. Looked up from germline, CDR1 is SGHKS and CDR2 is YYEKEE (reference sequence). CDR3 coding DNA: TGTGCCACCAGGGTGGGACAGGGGGCTTCCTACGAGCAGTACTTC. Protein: CATRVGQGASYEQYF.

The V gene is TRBV10-3, the J gene TRBJ2-7, with D tentatively TRBD1 (6 bases). V lost 2 bases and J 4 bases, leaving 12 bases between the germline ends. CDR1 and CDR2 from the germline V gene are ENHRY and SYGVKD. The CDR3 covers 14 residues. In nucleotides, the CDR3 is TGTGCCATCAGTGAGGAGGACAGCTTATACGAGCAGTACTTC. It yields the protein CAISEEDSLYEQYF.

CDR3 in amino acids: CASSQVTSGRWKTQYF. CDR3 bases: TGTGCCAGCAGCCAGGTGACTAGCGGGAGATGGAAGACCCAGTACTTC. The chain employs TRBV4-2 and TRBJ2-5, with 12 bases matching TRBD2. Losses at the gene ends were 3 bases for V and 6 bases for J; bases not matched to a gene: 8. Germline-derived CDR1 and CDR2 are LGHNA and YNFKEQ. The CDR3 extends over 16 amino acids.

This sequence joins TRBV7-2 and TRBJ2-5; tentatively, D is TRBD2 (5 bases). CDR3 length: 15 amino acids. From germline, CDR1 is SGHTA and CDR2 FQGNSA. Between the trimmed V and J ends, which lost 1 base and 4 bases, there was a span of 13 bases. CDR3 bases: TGTGCCAGCAGCTTAGGAGGGTCGGGGAGAGAGACCCAGTACTTC. As protein: CASSLGGSGRETQYF.

The chain links TRBV14 to TRBJ1-6, with D hard to call. The ends were cut back, 1 base at V and 10 bases at J, with 14 bases in the middle. The CDR3 has 15 amino acids. Germline-derived CDR1 and CDR2 are SGHDN and FVKESK. The CDR3 DNA is TGTGCCAGCAGCCAAGTACGTTACGGGTACTCACCCCTCCACTTT. This gives the protein CASSQVRYGYSPLHF.

This clone was counted once. The chain uses TRBV28 and TRBJ2-1; TRBD1 matches 7 bases. There are 15 residues in the CDR3. V lost 5 bases, J lost 10 bases, and 14 bases stayed unmatched. Germline CDR1 and CDR2: MDHEN and SYDVKM. The CDR3 DNA reads TGTGCCAGCAGTCGCCCGACAGGGTCTCGAGTGGAGCAGTTCTTC. It yields the protein CASSRPTGSRVEQFF.

CDR3 residues: CATSSDPDGLTDTQYF. CDR3 in DNA: TGTGCCACCAGCAGTGATCCGGACGGACTCACAGATACGCAGTATTTT. The chain links TRBV15 to TRBJ2-3, with D perhaps matching TRBD2 (5 bases). Per the germline V gene, CDR1 is LNHNV and CDR2 is YYDKDF (reference sequence). V shed 3 bases and J shed 2 bases, with 15 bases lying between them. This CDR3 is built from 16 residues. Filled out from reference TRBV15 and TRBJ2-3, the complete variable domain reads DAMVIQNPRYQVTQFGKPVTLSCSQTLNHNVMYWYQQKSSQAPKLLFHYYDKDFNNEADTPDNFQSRRPNTSFCFLDIRSPGLGDTAMYLCATSSDPDGLTDTQYFGPGTRLTVL.

This chain joins TRBV7-9 and TRBJ2-3, with D possibly TRBD2 on 7 matching bases. CDR3 length: 16 amino acids. Per germline, CDR1 SEHNR and CDR2 FQNEAQ (reference sequence). Trimming shortened V by 7 bases and J by 4 bases, and 21 bases separated the two germline ends. CDR3 amino acids: CASNTRGPLSPDTQYF. In nucleotides, the CDR3 is TGTGCCAGCAACACGCGGGGGCCTCTGAGCCCAGATACGCAGTATTTT.

The chain is built from TRBV28 and TRBJ2-1; perhaps TRBD1 as D (5 bases). Germline V lookup: CDR1 MDHEN, CDR2 SYDVKM. This CDR3 spans 15 amino acids. Trimming removed 6 bases from V and 4 bases from J, with 16 bases in between. The CDR3 region has the DNA TGTGCCAGCAGCACCGGTGGGCAGGGATACAATGAGCAGTTCTTC. Translating it yields CASSTGGQGYNEQFF.

This clone occurred a few times. The rearrangement joins TRBV6-5 to TRBJ1-5; 7 nucleotides match TRBD1. The V gene end was trimmed by 6 bases and the J gene end by 3 bases; junction bases not matched to a gene: 5. The CDR3 totals 14 residues. CDR1 and CDR2 (germline): MNHEY, SVGAGI. The DNA for the CDR3 is TGTGCCAGCAGGAACAGGGGCGACAATCAGCCCCAGCATTTT. The encoded protein is CASRNRGDNQPQHF.

This chain joins TRBV29-1 and TRBJ2-1, with 11 bases that match TRBD2. The CDR3 runs 13 residues. Trimming removed 7 bases from V and 9 bases from J; junction bases left unmatched: 8. Germline CDR1 is SQVTM and CDR2 is ANQGSEA. The CDR3 loop reads CSAGLAGIGEQFF. The CDR3 DNA reads TGCAGCGCTGGACTAGCGGGTATAGGTGAGCAGTTCTTC.

CDR3 sequence: CSAMDRADYGYTF. CDR3 in DNA: TGCAGCGCTATGGACAGGGCGGACTATGGCTACACCTTC. The chain employs TRBV29-1 and TRBJ1-2; the match to TRBD1 covers 8 bases. This CDR3 region has 13 residues. V was pared by 7 bases and J by 3 bases, with 7 bases of the junction left unmatched. Germline lookup yields CDR1 SQVTM and CDR2 ANQGSEA.

This chain links TRBV5-6 with TRBJ2-1; TRBD1 matches at 8 bases. V gave up 4 bases and J gave up 5 bases; unmatched junction bases: 14. CDR3 length: 17 amino acids. The germline V gene has CDR1 SGHDT and CDR2 YYEEEE. The CDR3 reads CASSPWTGIAYDNEQFF. CDR3 DNA sequence: TGTGCCAGCAGCCCGTGGACAGGGATCGCCTACGACAATGAGCAGTTCTTC.

J is TRBJ2-1 and V is TRBV30; D gene uncertain. V was trimmed by 0 bases and J by 9 bases, leaving 9 bases between them. The length of the CDR3 is 12 residues. Germline CDR1 reads GTSNPN; CDR2 reads SVGIG (reference sequence). DNA for the CDR3: TGTGCCTGGAGTGTTGGGCTCATTGAGCAGTTCTTC. It codes for CAWSVGLIEQFF.

This chain links TRBV27 with TRBJ1-6; D uncertain. Trimming took off 7 bases at V and 2 bases at J, with 15 bases between the two ends. The germline gives CDR1 MNHEY, CDR2 SMNVEV (reference sequence). The CDR3 sequence is 16 residues long. The DNA of the CDR3 is TGTGCCAGCAAACCCCAGGACGGGACCTATAATTCACCCCTCCACTTT. Protein sequence: CASKPQDGTYNSPLHF.

This sequence joins TRBV5-1 and TRBJ2-4, with D uncertain. V lost 0 bases and J 8 bases, leaving 12 bases between the germline ends. CDR1 SGHRS and CDR2 YFSETQ come from the germline V gene. The CDR3 is 14 amino acids. The CDR3 spells CASSLDLEWDIQYF. CDR3 in DNA: TGCGCCAGCAGCTTGGATTTGGAGTGGGACATTCAGTACTTC.

This rearrangement joins TRBV21-1 to TRBJ1-2; TRBD1, the table's D call, was not compared with the DNA. TRBV21-1 is labeled a pseudogene. This CDR3 has 13 amino acids. Here the CDR3 reads CASNQWRWTAHTF. The DNA of the CDR3 is TGTGCCAGCAACCAGTGGAGATGGACAGCGCACACCTTC.

The V and J genes are TRBV7-3 and TRBJ2-7, with a weak D call TRBD1 (6 bases). Germline V lookup: CDR1 SGHTA, CDR2 FQGTGA. Trimming took 2 bases from V and 4 from J, leaving 12 bases between them. The CDR3 is 14 amino acids. CDR3 coding DNA: TGTGCCAGCAGCTTAGGGACACCACCTTACGAGCAGTACTTC. It is translated as CASSLGTPPYEQYF.

This rearrangement joins TRBV5-5 to TRBJ1-1; tentative D call: TRBD1 (5 bases). The CDR3 spans 17 residues. V was cut by 2 bases and J by 5 bases, with 22 bases left in between. Germline-derived CDR1 and CDR2 are SGHKS and YYEKEE (reference sequence). The CDR3 nucleotides read TGTGCCAGCAGCTTATCTACCGGGACCGCGGGGGGGACTGAAGCTTTCTTT. As protein: CASSLSTGTAGGTEAFF.

This clone was seen only once. The chain joins TRBV27 to TRBJ1-5, with D tentatively TRBD1 (6 bases). The germline V and J ends were trimmed by 2 bases and 4 bases, with 12 bases remaining between them. Germline V gives CDR1 MNHEY, CDR2 SMNVEV (reference sequence). The CDR3 length is 15 residues. In DNA form, the CDR3 reads TGTGCCAGCAGTTTACGCAGGGGCGAAAATCAGCCCCAGCATTTT. It specifies CASSLRRGENQPQHF.